This T cell receptor beta chain was sequenced for a study of T cells in Graves' hyperthyroidism and ophthalmopathy. This clonotype was detected ten times or more. No antigen is known for it. Findings and limits, study-wide: Peripheral blood also featured most of the thyroid clonotypes expanded above 0.001.

The length of the CDR3 is 16 residues. From germline, CDR1 is SGHRS and CDR2 YFSETQ. V lost 0 bases, J lost 6 bases, and 19 bases lay in between. Amplified regions were TCR beta CDR3 sequences from RNA transcripts. The HTBI primer set drove a first-round RT-PCR of the TCR CDR3. TCRdb re-called the multiplex PCR reads with MiXCR, one entry per CDR3 protein. Here the sample spans about 640,000 distinct CDR3 sequences, more than 20% being singletons. The V call is TRBV5-1, the J call TRBJ2-7; possibly TRBD1 or TRBD2 for D (6 bases each). What was sequenced was blood. The sequence derives from a man aged 30-40 years with Graves' ophthalmopathy. The CDR3 loop reads CASSLAGGGTGAEQYF. CDR3 bases: TGCGCCAGCAGCTTGGCCGGAGGGGGTACAGGAGCCGAGCAGTACTTC. Filled out from reference TRBV5-1 and TRBJ2-7, the complete variable domain reads KAGVTQTPRYLIKTRGQQVTLSCSPISGHRSVSWYQQTPGQGLQFLFEYFSETQRNKGNFPGRFSGRQFSNSRSEMNVSTLELGDSALYLCASSLAGGGTGAEQYFGPGTRLTVT.